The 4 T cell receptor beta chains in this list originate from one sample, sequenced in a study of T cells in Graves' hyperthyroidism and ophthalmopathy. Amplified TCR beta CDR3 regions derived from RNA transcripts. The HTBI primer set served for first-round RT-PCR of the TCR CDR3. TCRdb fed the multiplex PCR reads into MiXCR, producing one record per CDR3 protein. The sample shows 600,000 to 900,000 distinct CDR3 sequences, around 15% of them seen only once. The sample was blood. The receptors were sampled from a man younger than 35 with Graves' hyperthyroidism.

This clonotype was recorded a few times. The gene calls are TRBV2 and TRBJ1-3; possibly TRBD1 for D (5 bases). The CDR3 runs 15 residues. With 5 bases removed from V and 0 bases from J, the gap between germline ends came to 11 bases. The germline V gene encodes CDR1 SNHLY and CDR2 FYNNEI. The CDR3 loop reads CASSPGLNSGNTIYF. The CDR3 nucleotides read TGTGCCAGCAGTCCGGGACTGAACTCTGGAAACACCATATATTTT.

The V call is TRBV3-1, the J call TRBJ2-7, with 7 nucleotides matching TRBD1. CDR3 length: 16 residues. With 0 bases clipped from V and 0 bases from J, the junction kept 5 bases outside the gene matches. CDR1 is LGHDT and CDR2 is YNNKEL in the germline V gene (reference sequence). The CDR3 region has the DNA TGTGCCAGCAGCCAAGATCGCACAGGGGCCTCCTACGAGCAGTACTTC. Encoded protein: CASSQDRTGASYEQYF.

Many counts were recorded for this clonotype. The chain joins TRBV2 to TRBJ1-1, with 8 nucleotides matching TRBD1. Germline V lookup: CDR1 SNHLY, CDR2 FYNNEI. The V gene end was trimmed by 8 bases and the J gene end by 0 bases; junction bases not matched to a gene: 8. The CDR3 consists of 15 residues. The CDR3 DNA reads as TGTGCCAGCTCAAGACAGGGGTCCATGAACACTGAAGCTTTCTTT. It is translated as CASSRQGSMNTEAFF.

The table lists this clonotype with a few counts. The CDR3 loop is CASSVDRGLSGEQFF. CDR3 in DNA: TGTGCCAGCAGCGTCGACAGGGGGCTTTCGGGGGAGCAGTTCTTC. J is TRBJ2-1 and V is TRBV9; 10 bases fit TRBD1. Trimming took 2 bases from V and 10 from J; bases not matched to a gene: 9. Germline V lookup: CDR1 SGDLS, CDR2 YYNGEE. The CDR3 is 15 amino acids.